The 32 T cell receptor beta chains below all came from one sample that was sequenced in a study of shared clonotypes between healthy human individuals. Profiling relied on immunoSEQ multiplex PCR, and the TCRdb table lists in-frame clones only, not all of them. The table records millions of clones, approximately 95% of them present only once. Material: naive CD4+ T cells from PBMCs. Subset: CD45RA+ positively selected. Receptors were obtained from a young man in good health. Some clones in this sample may be carry-over from other donors' samples.

This clone was seen just once. The chain recombines TRBV6-1 with TRBJ1-3; unclear D gene. Per germline, CDR1 MNHNS and CDR2 SASEGT. This CDR3 comprises 15 residues. With 2 bases removed from V and 5 bases from J, the gap between germline ends came to 13 bases. The CDR3 coding sequence is TGTGCCAGCAGTGAATCCACCGGGGTTCGAAACACCATATATTTT. Protein sequence: CASSESTGVRNTIYF.

This chain uses TRBV28 with TRBJ1-5; 7 bases are a match to TRBD1. From germline, CDR1 is MDHEN and CDR2 SYDVKM. Losses at the gene ends were 8 bases for V and 4 bases for J; bases not matched to a gene: 8. The CDR3 runs to 14 residues. The CDR3 sequence is CASSGTEWNQPQHF. The CDR3 DNA reads as TGTGCCAGCTCCGGGACAGAGTGGAATCAGCCCCAGCATTTT.

The rearrangement uses TRBV7-9 and TRBJ2-6; TRBD1 agrees at 9 bases. Germline CDR1 reads SEHNR; CDR2 reads FQNEAQ (reference sequence). This CDR3 is built from 18 residues. V dropped 2 bases and J dropped 0; count of bases not matched to a gene: 5. In nucleotides, the CDR3 is TGTGCCAGCAGCTTAACCGGACAGGGGACCTCTGGGGCCAACGTCCTGACTTTC. It codes for CASSLTGQGTSGANVLTF.

This clone appeared a few times. The J gene is TRBJ1-2, the V gene TRBV14; D is ambiguous. CDR1 is SGHDN, CDR2 FVKESK, per germline. The CDR3 sequence is 13 residues long. V lost 4 bases, J lost 5 bases, and 11 bases lay in between. The CDR3 here is CASSPGIRYGYTF. The CDR3 DNA reads as TGTGCCAGCAGCCCCGGGATCCGGTATGGCTACACCTTC.

The V and J genes are TRBV6-1 and TRBJ2-1, with TRBD1 identical over 7 bases. Trimming at V came to 7 bases and at J to 8 bases, leaving 8 bases not matched to a gene. The germline V gene encodes CDR1 MNHNS and CDR2 SASEGT. CDR3 length: 13 amino acids. As DNA, the CDR3 is TGTGCCAGCACGACAGGGTCCCGGGATGAGCAGTTCTTC. It yields the protein CASTTGSRDEQFF.

This chain connects TRBV5-4 to TRBJ2-2; D call uncertain. Per the germline V gene, CDR1 is SGHNT and CDR2 is YYREEE (reference sequence). Trimming stripped 1 base from V and 7 bases from J, with 11 bases between. This CDR3 region has 14 residues. CDR3 residues: CASSLTAGIGELFF. For the CDR3, the DNA is TGTGCCAGCAGCTTGACAGCTGGAATCGGGGAGCTGTTTTTT.

This clone was counted once. This chain links TRBV29-1 with TRBJ1-5; D gene ambiguous. The CDR3 is 14 residues long. Germline CDR1 is SQVTM and CDR2 is ANQGSEA. V was shortened by 4 bases and J by 6 bases, with 16 bases between the two germline ends. The CDR3 is CSVGGQKDGQPQHF. The CDR3 DNA reads as TGCAGCGTTGGTGGCCAGAAGGACGGTCAGCCCCAGCATTTT.

The table lists this clone with a count of one. This chain uses TRBV5-1 with TRBJ1-4; TRBD1 matches 9 bases. Germline trimming cut 4 bases from V and 7 bases from J; bases unmatched to any gene: 8. The CDR3 has 15 amino acids. Germline CDR1 reads SGHRS; CDR2 reads YFSETQ. CDR3 DNA: TGCGCCAGCAGCATCGGACAGGGGACGAGTGAAAAACTGTTTTTT. Residues: CASSIGQGTSEKLFF.

This sequence joins TRBV11-1 and TRBJ2-7; the match to TRBD1 covers 9 bases. This CDR3 has 17 residues. Germline CDR1 and CDR2: SGHAT and FQDESV (reference sequence). V was clipped by 2 bases and J by 1 base; unmatched bases: 9. CDR3 residues: CASSLSPRQGVSYEQYF. In DNA, the CDR3 is TGTGCCAGCAGCTTATCCCCTAGACAGGGGGTATCCTACGAGCAGTACTTC.

The chain recombines TRBV7-2 with TRBJ1-1; no firm D call. V was clipped by 5 bases and J by 1 base, with 11 bases between them. Per the germline V gene, CDR1 is SGHTA and CDR2 is FQGNSA. The CDR3 loop spans 14 amino acids. The CDR3 sequence: CASSRGRGNTEAFF. CDR3 coding DNA: TGTGCCAGCAGCCGAGGCCGGGGGAACACTGAAGCTTTCTTT.

In the case of this clone: Other DNA sequences in this sample translate to the same CDR3. The chain employs TRBV30 and TRBJ1-1, with D perhaps TRBD1 (5 bases). Germline CDR1 is GTSNPN and CDR2 is SVGIG (reference sequence). The CDR3 consists of 13 residues. V was shortened by 0 bases and J by 4 bases, with 9 bases between the two germline ends. The DNA of the CDR3 is TGTGCCTGGAGTGTAGGTGGGGGCACTGAAGCTTTCTTT. This gives the protein CAWSVGGGTEAFF.

With respect to this clone: The sample carries other DNA sequences with the same CDR3. The chain joins TRBV5-1 to TRBJ2-3; 10 bases align to TRBD1. J was trimmed by 0 bases and V by 0 bases; bases with no gene match: 1. The CDR3 length is 16 residues. Germline V lookup: CDR1 SGHRS, CDR2 YFSETQ. CDR3 region: CASSLGQGASTDTQYF. The CDR3 DNA is TGCGCCAGCAGCTTGGGACAGGGGGCTAGCACAGATACGCAGTATTTT.

The rearrangement joins TRBV19 to TRBJ1-5; D may be TRBD1 (6 bases). Per germline, CDR1 LNHDA and CDR2 SQIVND (reference sequence). CDR3 size: 15 residues. V lost 7 bases and J lost 2, with 15 bases in between. Written as DNA, the CDR3 is TGTGCCAGTACCTTGGGGGGGGCAGGCAATCAGCCCCAGCATTTT. This gives the protein CASTLGGAGNQPQHF.

The genes are TRBV28 and TRBJ1-1, with D possibly matching TRBD1 (5 bases). Germline CDR1 reads MDHEN; CDR2 reads SYDVKM. Trimming cost V 3 bases and J 4 bases, with 9 bases left between them. This CDR3 has 13 amino acids. CDR3 in DNA: TGTGCCAGCAGTTTTCTCAGGGTCACTGAAGCTTTCTTT. Amino acid sequence: CASSFLRVTEAFF.

The rearrangement links TRBV28 to TRBJ1-6; D gene uncertain. This CDR3 region has 16 residues. The germline V and J ends were trimmed by 6 bases and 2 bases, with 14 bases remaining between them. The germline gives CDR1 MDHEN, CDR2 SYDVKM. The CDR3 spells CASSPSGEPYNSPLHF. CDR3 sequence (DNA): TGTGCCAGCAGCCCCTCCGGGGAGCCCTATAATTCACCCCTCCACTTT.

V and J are TRBV28 and TRBJ1-1; D is ambiguous. The V gene lost 8 bases and the J gene lost 8 bases, with 21 bases spanning the gap. CDR1 and CDR2 from the germline V gene are MDHEN and SYDVKM. The CDR3 totals 14 residues. The CDR3 bases are TGTGCCAGCGGCGTCACCTCGATCACCCCCGAAGCTTTCTTT. Amino acids: CASGVTSITPEAFF.

V is TRBV27 and J is TRBJ2-7, with D unclear. V gave up 2 bases and J gave up 4 bases, with 12 bases separating them. CDR1 MNHEY and CDR2 SMNVEV come from the germline V gene (reference sequence). This CDR3 spans 14 amino acids. DNA of the CDR3: TGTGCCAGCAGTTTAGGCGAGTTTAGGTACGAGCAGTACTTC. Translated, it gives CASSLGEFRYEQYF.

The rearrangement links TRBV4-1 to TRBJ2-4, with D uncertain. This CDR3 is built from 14 residues. Trimming removed 4 bases at V and 3 bases at J, with 10 bases between. Germline V gene data show CDR1 as MGHRA and CDR2 as YSYEKL. CDR3 in amino acids: CASSPIPLKNIQYF. In DNA form, the CDR3 reads TGCGCCAGCAGCCCCATACCCCTCAAAAACATTCAGTACTTC.

The chain uses TRBV11-2 and TRBJ2-3, with TRBD2 as a possible D gene (5 bases). CDR1 is SGHAT and CDR2 is FQNNGV in the germline V gene. V lost 0 bases, J lost 4 bases, and 14 bases lay in between. The CDR3 is 16 amino acids. Here the CDR3 reads CASSLEPAKGADTQYF. CDR3 in DNA: TGTGCCAGCAGCTTAGAGCCAGCCAAGGGAGCAGATACGCAGTATTTT.

There are many counts of this clone. This chain links TRBV5-1 with TRBJ1-1; D is possibly TRBD1 (5 bases). Germline CDR1 is SGHRS and CDR2 is YFSETQ. Trimming left V 8 bases short and J 3 bases short, with 14 bases between. CDR3 length: 13 residues. The CDR3 region is CASRTDSYTEAFF. The CDR3 nucleotides read TGCGCCAGTAGAACTGACAGTTACACTGAAGCTTTCTTT.

The V gene is TRBV6-5, the J gene TRBJ2-1, with TRBD2 identical over 13 bases. From germline, CDR1 is MNHEY and CDR2 SVGAGI. The length of the CDR3 is 13 residues. Trimming at V came to 5 bases and at J to 10 bases, leaving 2 bases not matched to a gene. The CDR3 loop reads CASSPGLAGEQFF. For the CDR3, the DNA is TGTGCCAGCAGTCCGGGACTAGCGGGAGAGCAGTTCTTC.

The chain couples TRBV6-7 to TRBJ2-7; 7 bases match TRBD1. TRBV6-7 is an ORF for which the function is uncertain. J gave up 5 bases and V 2 bases, and 3 bases lay outside the gene matches. The CDR3 runs to 13 residues. CDR3 in amino acids: CASSYPTGNEQYF. In DNA form, the CDR3 reads TGTGCCAGCAGTTACCCGACAGGGAACGAGCAGTACTTC.

This clone has just one count. The V and J genes are TRBV6-1 and TRBJ1-2, with TRBD1 matching 7 bases. Germline assignment: CDR1 MNHNS and CDR2 SASEGT. With 0 bases clipped from V and 4 bases from J, the junction kept 11 bases outside the gene matches. This CDR3 is 17 amino acids long. The CDR3 region is CASSEALQGGLIYGYTF. The CDR3 coding sequence is TGTGCCAGCAGTGAAGCGCTTCAGGGGGGGCTCATCTATGGCTACACCTTC.

V gene TRBV5-1 combines with J gene TRBJ1-4, with D possibly being TRBD1 (6 bases). Trimming stripped 0 bases from V and 8 bases from J, with 14 bases between. Germline loops: CDR1 SGHRS, CDR2 YFSETQ. The CDR3 loop spans 15 amino acids. CDR3 bases: TGCGCCAGCAGCTTGGCCGACAGGCGGCACGAAAAACTGTTTTTT. This encodes CASSLADRRHEKLFF.

For the CDR3, the DNA is TGTGCCAGCAGCGTAGGGGGGCTAGCGGGAATCTACGAGCAGTACTTC. Protein product: CASSVGGLAGIYEQYF. The chain links TRBV9 to TRBJ2-7; 9 bases are shared with TRBD2. Losses at the gene ends were 0 bases for V and 3 bases for J; bases not matched to a gene: 7. This CDR3 has 16 amino acids. Germline assignment: CDR1 SGDLS and CDR2 YYNGEE.

The chain has TRBV6-5 and TRBJ2-7; tentatively, D is TRBD1 (5 bases). CDR1 MNHEY and CDR2 SVGAGI come from the germline V gene. CDR3 size: 14 residues. V lost 5 bases and J lost 1, with 12 bases in between. The CDR3 spells CASSLSDSSYEQYF. Here the CDR3 DNA reads TGTGCCAGCAGTCTTTCTGACAGTTCCTACGAGCAGTACTTC.

This chain uses TRBV11-2 with TRBJ2-2; the D gene is possibly TRBD2 (6 bases). CDR1 and CDR2 from the germline V gene are SGHAT and FQNNGV. V lost 1 base and J 5 bases, leaving 11 bases between the germline ends. The CDR3 runs to 15 residues. The CDR3 sequence: CASSLGPGDTGELFF. The CDR3 nucleotides are TGTGCCAGCAGCTTAGGTCCGGGAGATACCGGGGAGCTGTTTTTT.

The genes are TRBV7-9 and TRBJ2-5; no clear D. The germline gives CDR1 SEHNR, CDR2 FQNEAQ (reference sequence). The CDR3 is made up of 14 amino acids. Trimming cost V 2 bases and J 4 bases, with 11 bases left between them. The CDR3 coding sequence is TGTGCCAGCAGCTTATGGGATAGCCCAGAGACCCAGTACTTC. Its protein is CASSLWDSPETQYF.

The gene calls are TRBV7-9 and TRBJ1-4; the match to TRBD1 covers 7 bases. Trimming at V came to 1 base and at J to 8 bases, leaving 7 bases not matched to a gene. Per the germline V gene, CDR1 is SEHNR and CDR2 is FQNEAQ (reference sequence). This CDR3 has 15 residues. CDR3 bases: TGTGCCAGCAGCTTAGAAAGGAGGGGGCTGGAAAAACTGTTTTTT. Its translation: CASSLERRGLEKLFF.

V is TRBV7-8 and J is TRBJ1-2; D is perhaps TRBD1 (6 bases). Trimming left V 1 base short and J 8 bases short, with 23 bases between. The CDR3 covers 17 residues. Germline loops: CDR1 SGHVS, CDR2 FQNEAQ. The CDR3 loop reads CASSLGLSGGSQRGYTF. The CDR3 nucleotides are TGTGCCAGCAGCTTAGGTCTCAGTGGGGGCAGCCAACGGGGCTACACCTTC.

The chain carries TRBV5-1 and TRBJ1-2, with D maybe TRBD1 (5 bases). Germline V gene lookup returns CDR1 SGHRS and CDR2 YFSETQ. Trimming took 3 bases from V and 5 from J, leaving 17 bases between them. The CDR3 loop spans 15 amino acids. The CDR3 nucleotides read TGCGCCAGCAGCTCCAATACCGGGGGTGAATATGGCTACACCTTC. This sequence encodes CASSSNTGGEYGYTF. The full variable domain, rest sourced from reference TRBV5-1 and TRBJ1-2, is KAGVTQTPRYLIKTRGQQVTLSCSPISGHRSVSWYQQTPGQGLQFLFEYFSETQRNKGNFPGRFSGRQFSNSRSEMNVSTLELGDSALYLCASSSNTGGEYGYTFGSGTRLTVV.

The chain has TRBV6-1 and TRBJ1-1; D uncertain. The CDR3 loop spans 14 amino acids. V was trimmed by 7 bases and J by 4 bases, leaving 16 bases between them. The germline CDR1 and CDR2 sequences are MNHNS and SASEGT. CDR3 sequence reads: CASTPGPPGTEAFF. CDR3 DNA: TGTGCCAGCACCCCGGGCCCACCGGGCACTGAAGCTTTCTTT.